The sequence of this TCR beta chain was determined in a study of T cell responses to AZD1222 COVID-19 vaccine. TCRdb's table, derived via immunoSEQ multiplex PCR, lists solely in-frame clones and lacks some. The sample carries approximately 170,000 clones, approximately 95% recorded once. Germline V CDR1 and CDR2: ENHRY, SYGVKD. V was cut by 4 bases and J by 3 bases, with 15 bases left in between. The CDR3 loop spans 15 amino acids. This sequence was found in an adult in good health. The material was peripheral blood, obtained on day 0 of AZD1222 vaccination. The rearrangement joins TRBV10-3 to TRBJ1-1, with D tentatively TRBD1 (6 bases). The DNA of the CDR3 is TGTGCCATCAGTGCCTCGACAGGATCGGACACTGAAGCTTTCTTT. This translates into CAISASTGSDTEAFF.